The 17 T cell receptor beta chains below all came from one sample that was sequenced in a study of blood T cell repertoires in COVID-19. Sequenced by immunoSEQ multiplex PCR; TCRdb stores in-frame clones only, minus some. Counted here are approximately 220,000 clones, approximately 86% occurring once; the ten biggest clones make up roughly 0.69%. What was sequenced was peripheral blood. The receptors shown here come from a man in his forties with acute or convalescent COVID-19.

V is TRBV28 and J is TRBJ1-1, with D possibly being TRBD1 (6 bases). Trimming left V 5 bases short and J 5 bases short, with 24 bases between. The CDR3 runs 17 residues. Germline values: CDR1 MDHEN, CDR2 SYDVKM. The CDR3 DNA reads TGTGCCAGCAGTCCTCTCCGGACAGCCGGGGGGTGGACTGAAGCTTTCTTT. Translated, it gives CASSPLRTAGGWTEAFF.

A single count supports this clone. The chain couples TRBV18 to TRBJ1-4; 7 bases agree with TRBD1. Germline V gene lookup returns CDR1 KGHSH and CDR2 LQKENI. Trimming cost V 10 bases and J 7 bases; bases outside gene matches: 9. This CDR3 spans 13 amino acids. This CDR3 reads CATQGGQGEKLFF. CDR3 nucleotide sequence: TGTGCCACACAAGGGGGCCAGGGTGAAAAACTGTTTTTT. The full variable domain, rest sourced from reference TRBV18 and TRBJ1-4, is NAGVMQNPRHLVRRRGQEARLRCSPMKGHSHVYWYRQLPEEGLKFMVYLQKENIIDESGMPKERFSAEFPKEGPSILRIQQVVRGDSAAYFCATQGGQGEKLFFGSGTQLSVL.

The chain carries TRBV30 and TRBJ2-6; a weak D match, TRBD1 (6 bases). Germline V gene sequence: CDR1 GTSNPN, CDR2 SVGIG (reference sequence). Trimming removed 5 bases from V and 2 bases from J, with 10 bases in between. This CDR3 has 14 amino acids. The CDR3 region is CAWHTGTGANVLTF. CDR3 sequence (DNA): TGTGCCTGGCACACAGGGACTGGGGCCAACGTCCTGACTTTC.

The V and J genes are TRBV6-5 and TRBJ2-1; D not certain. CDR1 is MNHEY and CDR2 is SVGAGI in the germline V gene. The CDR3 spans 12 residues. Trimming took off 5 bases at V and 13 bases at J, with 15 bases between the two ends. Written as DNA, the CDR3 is TGTGCCAGCAGTCTCCCGACTCCTAGTCAGTTCTTC. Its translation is CASSLPTPSQFF.

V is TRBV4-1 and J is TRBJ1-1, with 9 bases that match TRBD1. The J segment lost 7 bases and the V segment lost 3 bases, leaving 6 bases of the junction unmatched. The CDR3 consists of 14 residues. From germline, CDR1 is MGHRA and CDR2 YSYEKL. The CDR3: CASSQGQGKIEAFF. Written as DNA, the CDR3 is TGCGCCAGCAGCCAGGGACAGGGAAAAATTGAAGCTTTCTTT.

The CDR3 here is CASSQPDILQFF. In DNA form, the CDR3 reads TGTGCCAGCAGCCAGCCAGACATTTTGCAGTTCTTC. This rearrangement joins TRBV7-3 to TRBJ2-1; D is unclear. The germline V gene has CDR1 SGHTA and CDR2 FQGTGA. The CDR3 spans 12 residues. Trimming took off 5 bases at V and 12 bases at J, with 14 bases between the two ends.

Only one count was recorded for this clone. CDR3 region: CASSQRPGWEQYF. The CDR3 DNA sequence: TGCGCCAGCAGCCAACGCCCCGGGTGGGAGCAGTACTTC. The rearrangement links TRBV4-3 to TRBJ2-7; D gene uncertain. The CDR3 has 13 amino acids. V gave up 2 bases and J gave up 7 bases, with 12 bases separating them. Germline V gene sequence: CDR1 LGHNA, CDR2 YSLEER.

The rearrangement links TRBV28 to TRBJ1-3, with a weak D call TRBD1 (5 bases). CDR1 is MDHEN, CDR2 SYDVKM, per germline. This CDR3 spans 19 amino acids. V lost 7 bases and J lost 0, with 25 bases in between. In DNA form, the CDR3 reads TGTGCCAGCAACACATTGAGGGGACTGTTTCATCCCTCTGGAAACACCATATATTTT. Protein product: CASNTLRGLFHPSGNTIYF.

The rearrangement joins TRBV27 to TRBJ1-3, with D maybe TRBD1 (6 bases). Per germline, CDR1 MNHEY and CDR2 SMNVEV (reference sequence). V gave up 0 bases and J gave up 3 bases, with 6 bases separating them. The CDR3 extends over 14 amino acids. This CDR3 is CASSLSGGGNTIYF. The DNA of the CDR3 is TGTGCCAGCAGTTTATCAGGGGGTGGAAACACCATATATTTT.

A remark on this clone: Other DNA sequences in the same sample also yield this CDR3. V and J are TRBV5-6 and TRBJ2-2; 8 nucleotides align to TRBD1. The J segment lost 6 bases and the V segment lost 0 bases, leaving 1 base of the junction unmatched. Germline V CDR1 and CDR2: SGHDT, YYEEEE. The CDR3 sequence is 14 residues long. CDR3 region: CASSLGQGPGELFF. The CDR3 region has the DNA TGTGCCAGCAGCTTGGGACAGGGGCCCGGGGAGCTGTTTTTT. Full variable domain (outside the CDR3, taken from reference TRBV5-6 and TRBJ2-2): DAGVTQSPTHLIKTRGQQVTLRCSPKSGHDTVSWYQQALGQGPQFIFQYYEEEERQRGNFPDRFSGHQFPNYSSELNVNALLLGDSALYLCASSLGQGPGELFFGEGSRLTVL.

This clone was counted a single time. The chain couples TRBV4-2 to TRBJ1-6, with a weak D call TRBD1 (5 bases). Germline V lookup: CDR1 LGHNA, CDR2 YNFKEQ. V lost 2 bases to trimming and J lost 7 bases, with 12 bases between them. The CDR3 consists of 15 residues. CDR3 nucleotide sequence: TGTGCCAGCAGCCAACGAGGACAAACAAATTCACCCCTCCACTTT. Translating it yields CASSQRGQTNSPLHF.

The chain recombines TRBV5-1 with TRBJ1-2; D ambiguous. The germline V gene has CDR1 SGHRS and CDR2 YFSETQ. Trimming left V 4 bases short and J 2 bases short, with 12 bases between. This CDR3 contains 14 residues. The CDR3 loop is CASSPVGGNYGYTF. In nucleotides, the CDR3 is TGCGCCAGCAGCCCAGTAGGAGGGAACTATGGCTACACCTTC.

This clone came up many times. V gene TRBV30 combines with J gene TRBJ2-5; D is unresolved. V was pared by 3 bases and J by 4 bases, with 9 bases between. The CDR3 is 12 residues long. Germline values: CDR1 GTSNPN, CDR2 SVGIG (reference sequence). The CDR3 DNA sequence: TGTGCCTGGAGCCCAGGAAGAGAGACCCAGTACTTC. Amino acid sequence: CAWSPGRETQYF.

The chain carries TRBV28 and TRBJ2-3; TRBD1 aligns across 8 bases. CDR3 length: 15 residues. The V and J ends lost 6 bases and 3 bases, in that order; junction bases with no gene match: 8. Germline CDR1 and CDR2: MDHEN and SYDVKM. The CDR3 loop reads CASSQGQGVTDTQYF. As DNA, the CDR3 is TGTGCCAGCAGCCAAGGACAGGGTGTAACAGATACGCAGTATTTT.

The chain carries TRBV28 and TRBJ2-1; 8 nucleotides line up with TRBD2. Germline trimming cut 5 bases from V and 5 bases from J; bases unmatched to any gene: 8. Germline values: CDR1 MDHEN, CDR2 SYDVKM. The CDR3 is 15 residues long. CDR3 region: CASSTAGGPHNEQFF. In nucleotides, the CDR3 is TGTGCCAGCAGTACGGCGGGAGGCCCCCACAATGAGCAGTTCTTC. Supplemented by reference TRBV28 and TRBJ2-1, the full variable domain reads DVKVTQSSRYLVKRTGEKVFLECVQDMDHENMFWYRQDPGLGLRLIYFSYDVKMKEKGDIPEGYSVSREKKERFSLILESASTNQTSMYLCASSTAGGPHNEQFFGPGTRLTVL.

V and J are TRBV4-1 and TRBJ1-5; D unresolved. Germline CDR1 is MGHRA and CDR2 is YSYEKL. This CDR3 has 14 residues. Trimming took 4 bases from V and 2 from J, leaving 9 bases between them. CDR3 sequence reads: CASSLSGRNQPQHF. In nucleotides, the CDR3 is TGCGCCAGCAGCCTCTCTGGGCGCAATCAGCCCCAGCATTTT.

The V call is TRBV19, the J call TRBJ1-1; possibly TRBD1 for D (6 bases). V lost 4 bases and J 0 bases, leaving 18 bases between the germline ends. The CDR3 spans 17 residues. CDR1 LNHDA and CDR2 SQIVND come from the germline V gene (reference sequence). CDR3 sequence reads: CASSKVQGFYLNTEAFF. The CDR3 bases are TGTGCCAGTAGTAAGGTACAGGGTTTTTATTTGAACACTGAAGCTTTCTTT.